This T cell receptor (beta chain) originates from a study of T cell responses to AZD1222 COVID-19 vaccine. Regarding this clone: The antigen remains undetermined.

General observations from the study: The sample set comprised mostly white British donors with more females, and clonal diversity was possibly underestimated. At 160-218 and 743-854, vaccine-associated CD4 TCRs were dominant, and they spanned spike. Unmutated variant regions are reportedly the target of nearly half of TCRs that are spike-specific.

The repertoire was sequenced with immunoSEQ multiplex PCR; TCRdb's copy has only in-frame clones and lacks some. The data contain about 30,000 clones, approximately 90% of them seen just once; the ten biggest clones take up 45% to 55%. This clonotype was obtained from an adult in good health. Sequences were derived from peripheral blood, sampled on day 0 of AZD1222 vaccination.

The CDR3 DNA follows: TGTGCCAGCAGCCCCATTTCTGGGCCTTATGGCTACACCTTC. It yields the protein CASSPISGPYGYTF. This chain links TRBV6-5 with TRBJ1-2, with D unresolved. Germline V gives CDR1 MNHEY, CDR2 SVGAGI. This CDR3 has 14 residues. V lost 6 bases, J lost 5 bases, and 16 bases lay in between.